What follows are 18 T cell receptor beta chains derived from one specimen sequenced in a study of shared clonotypes between healthy human individuals. Clones were sequenced by immunoSEQ multiplex PCR, and TCRdb holds only the in-frame ones, with some missing. Of 2 million to 2.5 million clones listed, roughly 93% are singletons. The sequenced sample was naive CD4+ T cells from PBMCs. Subset meaning: CD45RA+ positively selected. The receptors here all came from a man between 18 and 35 years old in good health. Some clones in this sample may be carry-over from other donors' samples.

This chain connects TRBV4-3 to TRBJ1-4, with 8 positions matching TRBD1. The germline CDR1 and CDR2 sequences are LGHNA and YSLEER. Trimming cost V 4 bases and J 5 bases; bases outside gene matches: 6. The CDR3 extends over 15 amino acids. The CDR3 loop is CASSPRTGINEKLFF. In DNA form, the CDR3 reads TGCGCCAGCAGCCCCCGGACAGGGATAAATGAAAAACTGTTTTTT.

The chain has TRBV10-1 and TRBJ1-5, with D uncertain. Trimming stripped 0 bases from V and 7 bases from J, with 10 bases between. Germline CDR1 and CDR2: WNHNN and SYGVQD (reference sequence). The CDR3 length is 14 residues. The DNA for the CDR3 is TGCGCCAGCAGTGAGTCCACCTCCTGGCAGCCCCAGCATTTT. It specifies CASSESTSWQPQHF.

The chain recombines TRBV15 with TRBJ2-1; D is perhaps TRBD1 (5 bases). Trimming pared 1 base from V and 6 bases from J, leaving 7 bases between. CDR1 is LNHNV, CDR2 YYDKDF, per germline (reference sequence). The CDR3 runs 13 residues. CDR3: CATSRAQGNEQFF. DNA of the CDR3: TGTGCCACCAGCAGAGCCCAGGGCAATGAGCAGTTCTTC.

Notes on this clone: This specimen includes other DNA sequences encoding the same CDR3. The chain combines TRBV28 with TRBJ1-5; possible D gene TRBD1, 5 bases. Per the germline V gene, CDR1 is MDHEN and CDR2 is SYDVKM. The CDR3 runs to 14 residues. V was trimmed by 5 bases and J by 6 bases, leaving 14 bases between them. In DNA form, the CDR3 reads TGTGCCAGCAGTCTTAGGAGAGGGGCTCAGCCCCAGCATTTT. Its protein product is CASSLRRGAQPQHF. Combining the CDR3 with reference TRBV28 and TRBJ1-5 gives the whole variable domain DVKVTQSSRYLVKRTGEKVFLECVQDMDHENMFWYRQDPGLGLRLIYFSYDVKMKEKGDIPEGYSVSREKKERFSLILESASTNQTSMYLCASSLRRGAQPQHFGDGTRLSIL.

The chain has TRBV7-9 and TRBJ1-2, with D unclear. Germline assignment: CDR1 SEHNR and CDR2 FQNEAQ (reference sequence). This CDR3 spans 13 amino acids. The ends were cut back, 5 bases at V and 2 bases at J, with 9 bases in the middle. This CDR3 reads CASSLFGNYGYTF. The CDR3 coding sequence is TGTGCCAGCAGCCTCTTTGGGAACTATGGCTACACCTTC.

The chain is built from TRBV10-3 and TRBJ2-3; TRBD1 might be the D (6 bases). Trimming took off 7 bases at V and 0 bases at J, with 8 bases between the two ends. Germline CDR1 reads ENHRY; CDR2 reads SYGVKD. The CDR3 contains 13 residues. CDR3 protein: CAITRGSTDTQYF. Written as DNA, the CDR3 is TGTGCCATCACCAGGGGTAGCACAGATACGCAGTATTTT.

In DNA, the CDR3 is TGCGCCAGCAGCTTGGGAAGGACGGTTGGACGTAATGAGCAGTTCTTC. Amino acids: CASSLGRTVGRNEQFF. This sequence joins TRBV5-1 and TRBJ2-1; D unresolved. CDR3 length equals 16 residues. Germline V CDR1 and CDR2: SGHRS, YFSETQ. Trimming cost V 0 bases and J 7 bases, with 17 bases left between them.

The CDR3 sequence: CASSLPSLEQYF. As DNA, the CDR3 is TGTGCCAGCAGTTTACCCTCCTTAGAGCAGTACTTC. The rearrangement links TRBV28 to TRBJ2-7, with D uncertain. Trimming pared 2 bases from V and 7 bases from J, leaving 9 bases between. Germline loops: CDR1 MDHEN, CDR2 SYDVKM. The CDR3 extends over 12 amino acids.

J is TRBJ1-3 and V is TRBV7-2; D is ambiguous. The CDR3 extends over 14 amino acids. From germline, CDR1 is SGHTA and CDR2 FQGNSA. Trimming left V 1 base short and J 7 bases short, with 11 bases between. The CDR3 is CASSLGLHQNTIYF. In DNA form, the CDR3 reads TGTGCCAGCAGCTTAGGACTCCATCAGAACACCATATATTTT.

This chain's CDR3 is CASSFQGPPTNEKLFF. CDR3 DNA: TGCGCCAGCAGCTTCCAGGGGCCCCCAACTAATGAAAAACTGTTTTTT. The V and J genes are TRBV5-1 and TRBJ1-4; maybe TRBD1 (6 bases). The CDR3 is 16 residues long. Trimming took off 2 bases at V and 0 bases at J, with 11 bases between the two ends. Germline values: CDR1 SGHRS, CDR2 YFSETQ.

V gene TRBV7-9 combines with J gene TRBJ2-3; D is unresolved. The V gene's germline CDR1 is SEHNR and CDR2 FQNEAQ (reference sequence). This CDR3 is built from 15 residues. Between the trimmed V and J ends, which lost 5 bases and 0 bases, there was a span of 12 bases. DNA of the CDR3: TGTGCCAGCAGCCTACTGGCTCTTAGCACAGATACGCAGTATTTT. Its translation: CASSLLALSTDTQYF. The complete variable domain, with remaining parts taken from reference TRBV7-9 and TRBJ2-3, reads DTGVSQNPRHKITKRGQNVTFRCDPISEHNRLYWYRQTLGQGPEFLTYFQNEAQLEKSRLLSDRFSAERPKGSFSTLEIQRTEQGDSAMYLCASSLLALSTDTQYFGPGTRLTVL.

The CDR3 region is CASSLGSGGPNTEAFF. The CDR3 DNA reads as TGTGCCAGCAGCTTAGGGTCCGGGGGCCCGAACACTGAAGCTTTCTTT. The rearrangement uses TRBV7-9 and TRBJ1-1; a possible D gene is TRBD1 (6 bases). The CDR3 has 16 residues. Germline V CDR1 and CDR2: SEHNR, FQNEAQ (reference sequence). Trimming shortened V by 1 base and J by 1 base, and 13 bases separated the two germline ends.

This rearrangement joins TRBV5-1 to TRBJ2-2, with D perhaps TRBD2 (6 bases). CDR3 length equals 16 residues. The V end lost 2 bases, the J end lost 1 base, and 12 bases lay between the germline ends. Germline CDR1 and CDR2: SGHRS and YFSETQ. The CDR3 DNA is TGCGCCAGCAGCTTTGGAGGGAGAGGGAACACCGGGGAGCTGTTTTTT. It codes for CASSFGGRGNTGELFF.

The chain carries TRBV29-1 and TRBJ1-4, with unresolved D. Trimming removed 1 base at V and 5 bases at J, with 11 bases between. The CDR3 sequence is 14 residues long. CDR1 SQVTM and CDR2 ANQGSEA come from the germline V gene. In DNA, the CDR3 is TGCAGCGTTGAAGTGCAAGACCGAAATGAAAAACTGTTTTTT. Translated: CSVEVQDRNEKLFF. Full variable domain (remainder filled in from reference TRBV29-1 and TRBJ1-4): SAVISQKPSRDICQRGTSLTIQCQVDSQVTMMFWYRQQPGQSLTLIATANQGSEATYESGFVIDKFPISRPNLTFSTLTVSNMSPEDSSIYLCSVEVQDRNEKLFFGSGTQLSVL.

J is TRBJ2-3 and V is TRBV27; D unclear. V lost 7 bases and J 7 bases, leaving 9 bases between the germline ends. This CDR3 is built from 11 residues. Germline CDR1 is MNHEY and CDR2 is SMNVEV (reference sequence). CDR3 sequence (DNA): TGTGCCAGCAAAGGAGTTCATACGCAGTATTTT. It yields the protein CASKGVHTQYF.

This clone was observed a handful of times. The rearrangement links TRBV4-1 to TRBJ1-5; TRBD1 might be the D (6 bases). The CDR3 length is 13 residues. CDR1 and CDR2 from the germline V gene are MGHRA and YSYEKL. The ends were cut back, 4 bases at V and 3 bases at J, with 7 bases in the middle. DNA of the CDR3: TGCGCCAGCAGCCCAGGGGTCAATCAGCCCCAGCATTTT. Its translation: CASSPGVNQPQHF.

The chain is built from TRBV6-1 and TRBJ2-7, with 7 bases lining up with TRBD2. This CDR3 is built from 12 residues. Trimming cost V 8 bases and J 3 bases; bases outside gene matches: 4. Looked up from germline, CDR1 is MNHNS and CDR2 is SASEGT. Here the CDR3 reads CASLQRGYEQYF. The CDR3 coding sequence is TGTGCCAGCCTCCAGCGGGGCTACGAGCAGTACTTC.

This chain uses TRBV7-6 with TRBJ2-7; D possibly corresponds to TRBD2 (6 bases). Trimming shortened V by 1 base and J by 2 bases, and 15 bases separated the two germline ends. Germline V gene sequence: CDR1 SGHVS, CDR2 FNYEAQ. The CDR3 runs 16 residues. The CDR3 coding sequence is TGTGCCAGCAGCTTAGGACCGGGGGAGCCACCCTACGAGCAGTACTTC. It is translated as CASSLGPGEPPYEQYF.